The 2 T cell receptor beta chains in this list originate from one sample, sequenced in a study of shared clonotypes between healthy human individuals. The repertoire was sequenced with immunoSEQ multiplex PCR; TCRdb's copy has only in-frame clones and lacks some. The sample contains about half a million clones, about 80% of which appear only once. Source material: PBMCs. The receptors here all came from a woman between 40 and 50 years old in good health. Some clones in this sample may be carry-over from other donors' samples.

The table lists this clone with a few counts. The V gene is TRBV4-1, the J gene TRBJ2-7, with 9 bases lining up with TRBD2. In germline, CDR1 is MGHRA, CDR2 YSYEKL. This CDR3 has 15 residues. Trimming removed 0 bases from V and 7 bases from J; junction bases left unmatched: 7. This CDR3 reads CASSQDGAGGREQYF. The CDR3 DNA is TGCGCCAGCAGCCAAGACGGCGCGGGAGGGCGTGAGCAGTACTTC.

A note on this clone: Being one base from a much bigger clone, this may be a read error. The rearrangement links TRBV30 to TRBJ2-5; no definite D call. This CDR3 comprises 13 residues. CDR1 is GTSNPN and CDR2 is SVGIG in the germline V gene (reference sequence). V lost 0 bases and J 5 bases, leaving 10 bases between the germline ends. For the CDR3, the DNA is TGTGCCTGGAGTGTACCCCTAAGTGAGACCCAGTACTTC. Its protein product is CAWSVPLSETQYF.